A single sample gave rise to the 20 T cell receptor beta chains below, sequenced in a study of OX40 agonist ivuxolimab in advanced cancers. Libraries were prepared by immunoSEQ multiplex PCR; TCRdb keeps only in-frame clonotypes and omits some of them. The sample shows about 46,000 clones, roughly 85% of them seen only once. The source material was CD4+ or CD8+ T cells sorted from blood, sampled in a trial of the OX40 agonist ivuxolimab. The source of these receptors is an adult with an advanced solid tumor such as melanoma, head and neck, liver or kidney cancer.

The rearrangement links TRBV30 to TRBJ1-2; D gene unclear. The CDR3 contains 14 residues. Per germline, CDR1 GTSNPN and CDR2 SVGIG (reference sequence). Trimming took 5 bases from V and 0 from J, leaving 13 bases between them. CDR3 amino acids: CAWGFGRTNYGYTF. The CDR3 DNA reads as TGTGCCTGGGGGTTTGGACGGACTAACTATGGCTACACCTTC.

The V and J genes are TRBV5-4 and TRBJ2-7, with 12 bases identical to TRBD2. The J segment lost 4 bases and the V segment lost 4 bases, leaving 6 bases of the junction unmatched. This CDR3 comprises 15 residues. CDR1 is SGHNT and CDR2 is YYREEE in the germline V gene (reference sequence). The CDR3, as DNA: TGTGCCAGCAGCCCGACTAGCGGGAGCTCATACGAGCAGTACTTC. As protein: CASSPTSGSSYEQYF.

This chain links TRBV4-3 with TRBJ2-3, with no clear D. This CDR3 is 16 amino acids long. Trimming removed 1 base from V and 3 bases from J, with 14 bases in between. The germline gives CDR1 LGHNA, CDR2 YSLEER. The CDR3 bases are TGCGCCAGCAGCCAAGCCTTAATAAGACCAACAGATACGCAGTATTTT. Residues: CASSQALIRPTDTQYF.

V gene TRBV5-1 combines with J gene TRBJ2-7; D perhaps matches TRBD2 (5 bases). This CDR3 is built from 16 residues. Germline values: CDR1 SGHRS, CDR2 YFSETQ. V gave up 0 bases and J gave up 0 bases, with 13 bases separating them. DNA for the CDR3: TGCGCCAGCAGCTTGGATCCAGCGGTTAGCTCCTACGAGCAGTACTTC. This gives the protein CASSLDPAVSSYEQYF. The variable domain in full, with the rest retrieved from reference TRBV5-1 and TRBJ2-7, is KAGVTQTPRYLIKTRGQQVTLSCSPISGHRSVSWYQQTPGQGLQFLFEYFSETQRNKGNFPGRFSGRQFSNSRSEMNVSTLELGDSALYLCASSLDPAVSSYEQYFGPGTRLTVT.

The chain couples TRBV6-5 to TRBJ1-4; D gene unclear. The ends were cut back, 7 bases at V and 4 bases at J, with 13 bases in the middle. The V gene's germline CDR1 is MNHEY and CDR2 SVGAGI. There are 14 residues in the CDR3. Here the CDR3 DNA reads TGTGCCAGCAAACGCCGGGCAGTTAATGAAAAACTGTTTTTT. Translated, it gives CASKRRAVNEKLFF.

In regard to this clone: A single base is all that separates this from a far larger clone, so a read error is likely. Other DNA sequences within the sample encode an identical CDR3. The genes are TRBV7-1 and TRBJ2-7; D call uncertain. TRBV7-1 counts as an open reading frame of uncertain function. The CDR3 is 14 residues long. The ends were cut back, 9 bases at V and 5 bases at J, with 20 bases in the middle. For the CDR3, the DNA is TGTGCCAGTAGCATCTCCTGGCAGGCCGACGAGCAGTACTTC. Translated, it gives CASSISWQADEQYF.

The table lists this clone with a count of one. This chain connects TRBV11-2 to TRBJ1-1, with D perhaps TRBD1 (5 bases). CDR3 length equals 13 residues. The germline V gene has CDR1 SGHAT and CDR2 FQNNGV. Trimming took off 5 bases at V and 3 bases at J, with 10 bases between the two ends. In DNA form, the CDR3 reads TGTGCCAGCAGCAAGACAGCCTACACTGAAGCTTTCTTT. It translates to CASSKTAYTEAFF.

This chain uses TRBV21-1 with TRBJ1-5; TRBD1 is taken as the D call from the table, unchecked against the DNA. TRBV21-1 has pseudogene status. The CDR3 runs 16 residues. The CDR3 DNA reads as TGTGCCAGCAGCAAAGTTTCACAGGTCCCAAATCAGCCCCAGCATTTT. Protein sequence: CASSKVSQVPNQPQHF.

The chain couples TRBV7-2 to TRBJ2-5; D might be TRBD2 (5 bases). The CDR3 extends over 14 amino acids. Germline V lookup: CDR1 SGHTA, CDR2 FQGNSA. With 1 base removed from V and 2 bases from J, the gap between germline ends came to 8 bases. The CDR3, as DNA: TGTGCCAGCAGCTTAGAAGCGGTGCAAGAGACCCAGTACTTC. Its protein is CASSLEAVQETQYF.

The CDR3 region is CASSRLSYLKWDGVNSGANVLTF. CDR3 nucleotide sequence: TGCGCCAGCAGTCGTCTCTCTTACCTCAAATGGGACGGCGTCAACTCTGGGGCCAACGTCCTGACTTTC. The chain uses TRBV5-1 and TRBJ2-6; D tentatively reads TRBD1 or TRBD2 (5 bases each). Trimming removed 5 bases from V and 0 bases from J, with 33 bases in between. Germline V gene lookup returns CDR1 SGHRS and CDR2 YFSETQ. CDR3 length: 23 amino acids.

V usage is TRBV18 and J usage is TRBJ1-2; 11 bases line up with TRBD1. This CDR3 is 13 amino acids long. V lost 4 bases, J lost 6 bases, and 1 base stayed unmatched. From germline, CDR1 is KGHSH and CDR2 LQKENI. This CDR3 reads CASSLGQGDGYTF. The CDR3 DNA is TGTGCCAGCTCACTGGGACAGGGGGATGGCTACACCTTC.

This clone was observed once. CDR3 coding DNA: TGCGCCAGCAGCCAAACAGGGTACGAGCAGTACTTC. This translates into CASSQTGYEQYF. This sequence joins TRBV4-1 and TRBJ2-5; perhaps TRBD1 as D (6 bases). The end of the DNA is better explained by TRBJ2-7, so the J call may be wrong. Germline values: CDR1 MGHRA, CDR2 YSYEKL. The CDR3 runs to 12 residues.

This clone showed up just once. The gene calls are TRBV5-6 and TRBJ2-6, with 9 bases identical to TRBD1. The CDR3 is 16 residues long. Germline CDR1 SGHDT, CDR2 YYEEEE. The V gene end was trimmed by 4 bases and the J gene end by 4 bases; junction bases not matched to a gene: 6. CDR3 sequence: CASSRTGVSGANVLTF. In DNA form, the CDR3 reads TGTGCCAGCAGCCGGACAGGGGTTTCAGGGGCCAACGTCCTGACTTTC.

The gene calls are TRBV7-2 and TRBJ2-5; TRBD1 aligns across 12 bases. The germline V gene has CDR1 SGHTA and CDR2 FQGNSA. V dropped 3 bases and J dropped 5; count of bases not matched to a gene: 7. This CDR3 contains 16 residues. The CDR3 reads CASSFSGTGGWETQYF. As DNA, the CDR3 is TGTGCCAGCAGCTTTTCCGGGACAGGGGGCTGGGAGACCCAGTACTTC.

The V and J genes are TRBV5-1 and TRBJ2-5; 7 bases fit TRBD2. The ends lost 3 bases at V and 5 bases at J; junction bases unmatched: 7. This CDR3 contains 14 residues. Germline CDR1 is SGHRS and CDR2 is YFSETQ. CDR3 residues: CASSSGLPGETQYF. CDR3 coding DNA: TGCGCCAGCAGCTCGGGACTACCCGGGGAGACCCAGTACTTC.

The V gene is TRBV6-1, the J gene TRBJ2-2; D gene uncertain. Germline V lookup: CDR1 MNHNS, CDR2 SASEGT. The CDR3 spans 12 residues. Between the trimmed V and J ends, which lost 2 bases and 8 bases, there was a span of 6 bases. The CDR3 spells CASSESGGELFF. CDR3 coding DNA: TGTGCCAGCAGTGAATCCGGTGGGGAGCTGTTTTTT.

The V and J genes are TRBV7-9 and TRBJ2-7; the match to TRBD1 covers 8 bases. This CDR3 region has 13 residues. CDR1 and CDR2 from the germline V gene are SEHNR and FQNEAQ (reference sequence). V dropped 6 bases and J dropped 5; count of bases not matched to a gene: 6. CDR3 protein: CASRTGTGHEQYF. In nucleotides, the CDR3 is TGTGCCAGCAGAACTGGGACAGGCCACGAGCAGTACTTC.

This clone has just a few counts. V and J are TRBV11-2 and TRBJ1-6; TRBD1 agrees at 7 bases. Trimming removed 5 bases from V and 10 bases from J; junction bases left unmatched: 8. The CDR3 has 14 residues. Germline V lookup: CDR1 SGHAT, CDR2 FQNNGV. CDR3 sequence (DNA): TGTGCCAGCAGCCAAACAGGGGAAAACTCACCCCTCCACTTT. The encoded protein is CASSQTGENSPLHF.

The chain combines TRBV7-7 with TRBJ2-4; D ambiguous. The CDR3 totals 14 residues. CDR1 and CDR2 (germline): SSHAT, FNYEAQ (reference sequence). The CDR3 DNA sequence: TGTGCTAGCTCTCTGCTCAGAGCCAAAAACATTCAGTACTTC. Residues: CASSLLRAKNIQYF.

This clone was detected only a few times. The chain combines TRBV6-7 with TRBJ1-3; D is perhaps TRBD1 (5 bases). TRBV6-7 has ORF status, its function being uncertain. V lost 6 bases, J lost 6 bases, and 12 bases lay in between. CDR3 length: 13 amino acids. CDR3 in DNA: TGTGCCAGCAGGTCGGGACTCTTAAACACCATATATTTT. It codes for CASRSGLLNTIYF.